The entry below gives a single TCR beta chain sequence along with its context. Antigen unknown. This specimen belongs to a study of T cell responses to AZD1222 COVID-19 vaccine. Looking at the study overall: Pooled together were second doses at about 4 or about 12 weeks.

Findings and limits, study-wide: Clonal diversity may have been underestimated, and the donors were mostly white British, with more females than males. Repertoires were obtained only post-peak T cell response.

CDR1 and CDR2 (germline): SEHNR, FQNEAQ (reference sequence). The CDR3 totals 14 residues. V was pared by 6 bases and J by 2 bases, with 4 bases of the junction left unmatched. The data were produced by immunoSEQ multiplex PCR, yet TCRdb's version contains in-frame clones alone and is incomplete. The sample has approximately 100,000 clones, 85% to 90% seen once. This sequence joins TRBV7-9 and TRBJ2-5, with TRBD1 identical over 9 bases. This specimen was peripheral blood, taken on day 0 of AZD1222 vaccination. This TCR derives from an adult in good health. CDR3 sequence reads: CASSPGQGQETQYF. The CDR3 DNA sequence: TGTGCCAGCAGTCCGGGACAGGGACAAGAGACCCAGTACTTC.